The sequence of this TCR beta chain was determined in a study of shared clonotypes between healthy human individuals. The data were produced by immunoSEQ multiplex PCR, yet TCRdb's version contains in-frame clones alone and is incomplete. The top ten hold around 1.1% of the sample, which has over 2 million clones, less than 95% seen once. The CDR3 covers 16 residues. V dropped 4 bases and J dropped 2; count of bases not matched to a gene: 10. CDR1 and CDR2 from the germline V gene are PRHDT and FYEKMQ (reference sequence). Naive CD8 cells comprised CD45RO-negative, CCR7-positively selected cells, excluding terminally differentiated effector memory CD45RA+ cells.

The V and J genes are TRBV13 and TRBJ1-2; 7 nucleotides agree with TRBD1. The origin of this receptor is a young man in good health. Sequencing was done on a sample of naive CD8+ T cells sorted from blood. The CDR3 region is CASSSEFDRENYGYTF. The CDR3 bases are TGTGCCAGCAGCTCCGAGTTCGACAGGGAGAACTATGGCTACACCTTC.